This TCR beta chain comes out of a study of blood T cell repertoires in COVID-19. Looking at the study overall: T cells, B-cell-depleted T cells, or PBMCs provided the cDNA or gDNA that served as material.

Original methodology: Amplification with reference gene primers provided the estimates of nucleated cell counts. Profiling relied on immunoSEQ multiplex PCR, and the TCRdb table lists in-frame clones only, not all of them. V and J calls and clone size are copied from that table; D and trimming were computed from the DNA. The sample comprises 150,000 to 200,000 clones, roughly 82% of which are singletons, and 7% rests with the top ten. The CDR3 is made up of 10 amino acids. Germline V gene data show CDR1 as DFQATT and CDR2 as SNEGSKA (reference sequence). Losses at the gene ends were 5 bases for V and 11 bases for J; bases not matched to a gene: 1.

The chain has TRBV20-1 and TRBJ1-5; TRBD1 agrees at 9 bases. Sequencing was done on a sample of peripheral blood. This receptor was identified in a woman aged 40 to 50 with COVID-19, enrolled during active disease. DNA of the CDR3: TGCAGTGCTTGGGACAGGGCCCAGCATTTT. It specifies CSAWDRAQHF.